The 32 T cell receptor beta chains listed next were all sequenced from one sample in a study of T cell responses to AZD1222 COVID-19 vaccine. The method was immunoSEQ multiplex PCR; TCRdb's version includes in-frame clones alone and lacks a portion of them. The sample records approximately 140,000 clones, roughly 90% being singletons. Material: peripheral blood, obtained 28 days after the second AZD1222 dose. The receptor set was obtained from an adult who received the AZD1222 COVID-19 vaccine.

This chain uses TRBV7-9 with TRBJ2-1; D call uncertain. This CDR3 comprises 15 residues. V lost 2 bases and J 4 bases, leaving 12 bases between the germline ends. Per the germline V gene, CDR1 is SEHNR and CDR2 is FQNEAQ (reference sequence). CDR3 in amino acids: CASSLSTGYYNEQFF. The CDR3 DNA follows: TGTGCCAGCAGCTTATCGACGGGCTATTACAATGAGCAGTTCTTC.

The rearrangement uses TRBV3-1 (or the pseudogene TRBV3-2) and TRBJ1-2; D not certain. Germline V gene lookup returns CDR1 LGHDT and CDR2 YNNKEL (reference sequence). The CDR3 is made up of 13 amino acids. The V gene lost 0 bases and the J gene lost 3 bases, with 5 bases spanning the gap. CDR3 loop: CASSQDLDYGYTF. The CDR3, as DNA: TGTGCCAGCAGCCAAGATCTGGACTATGGCTACACCTTC.

The chain recombines TRBV7-7 with TRBJ2-2; TRBD1 matches 9 bases. Germline-derived CDR1 and CDR2 are SSHAT and FNYEAQ (reference sequence). The junction had 1 base not matched to a gene; V was cut back by 3 bases and J by 2 bases. The CDR3 has 15 amino acids. CDR3 sequence (DNA): TGTGCCAGCAGCTTGGGACAGGGCAACACCGGGGAGCTGTTTTTT. It encodes CASSLGQGNTGELFF.

The rearrangement links TRBV6-6 to TRBJ1-2; D is possibly TRBD1 (6 bases). From germline, CDR1 is MNHNY and CDR2 SVGAGI (reference sequence). The CDR3 covers 15 residues. The germline V and J ends were trimmed by 5 bases and 5 bases, with 18 bases remaining between them. Here the CDR3 reads CASSNGSQGKYGYTF. CDR3 coding DNA: TGTGCCAGCAGTAATGGGTCACAGGGCAAGTATGGCTACACCTTC.

The gene calls are TRBV5-5 and TRBJ2-7; TRBD1 matches at 10 bases. Unmatched junction bases numbered 7, after V lost 4 bases and J lost 0 bases. The CDR3 covers 16 residues. The germline CDR1 and CDR2 sequences are SGHKS and YYEKEE (reference sequence). The CDR3 bases are TGTGCCAGCAGCCCGAGACAGGGGGCGAACTCCTACGAGCAGTACTTC. This translates into CASSPRQGANSYEQYF.

This chain links TRBV6-5 with TRBJ1-1, with TRBD1 identical over 7 bases. The CDR3 is 15 amino acids. V shed 6 bases, J shed 1 base, and the junction held 8 bases outside the gene matches. CDR1 and CDR2 from the germline V gene are MNHEY and SVGAGI. The CDR3 region is CASRDRVSGNTEAFF. CDR3 nucleotide sequence: TGTGCCAGCAGAGACAGGGTGTCCGGGAACACTGAAGCTTTCTTT.

This clone qualifies as medium-sized. The rearrangement links TRBV7-9 to TRBJ1-2; 7 nucleotides align to TRBD1. CDR3 length: 14 residues. The V segment lost 8 bases and the J segment 3 bases; nucleotides outside the gene matches: 9. Germline V gene lookup returns CDR1 SEHNR and CDR2 FQNEAQ (reference sequence). CDR3 sequence reads: CASGASGTDYGYTF. CDR3 in DNA: TGTGCCAGCGGAGCGTCCGGGACAGACTATGGCTACACCTTC.

The V and J genes are TRBV5-1 and TRBJ1-3; D perhaps matches TRBD1 (5 bases). Germline-derived CDR1 and CDR2 are SGHRS and YFSETQ. V was pared by 3 bases and J by 5 bases, with 12 bases between. The CDR3 is 14 amino acids. CDR3 protein: CASSSTGRRNTIYF. The CDR3 DNA sequence: TGCGCCAGCAGCTCCACGGGACGGAGAAACACCATATATTTT.

The chain has TRBV19 and TRBJ1-1; 7 bases align to TRBD1. The CDR3 has 13 amino acids. The germline CDR1 and CDR2 sequences are LNHDA and SQIVND (reference sequence). V was pared by 3 bases and J by 11 bases, with 9 bases of the junction left unmatched. The CDR3, as DNA: TGTGCCAGTAGTATCCGTGACAGGGTCACGGCTTTCTTT. This encodes CASSIRDRVTAFF.

This clone has only one observation. The V gene is TRBV5-4, the J gene TRBJ1-1; weak D call: TRBD1 (5 bases). There are 14 residues in the CDR3. The ends were cut back, 6 bases at V and 6 bases at J, with 18 bases in the middle. Germline CDR1 SGHNT, CDR2 YYREEE (reference sequence). The CDR3 DNA is TGTGCCAGCAACCCGGGACCCGAGGGAGCTGAAGCTTTCTTT. Encoded protein: CASNPGPEGAEAFF.

This sequence joins TRBV7-2 and TRBJ1-5; maybe TRBD1 (5 bases). Germline lookup yields CDR1 SGHTA and CDR2 FQGNSA. The CDR3 is 14 amino acids. Trimming cost V 4 bases and J 3 bases, with 10 bases left between them. The CDR3 loop is CASSWQGSNQPQHF. In nucleotides, the CDR3 is TGTGCCAGCAGCTGGCAGGGATCCAATCAGCCCCAGCATTTT.

V usage is TRBV30 and J usage is TRBJ1-1, with D maybe TRBD1 (5 bases). Germline V gene data show CDR1 as GTSNPN and CDR2 as SVGIG (reference sequence). The CDR3 is 13 amino acids. Trimming pared 1 base from V and 2 bases from J, leaving 8 bases between. DNA for the CDR3: TGTGCCTGGAGTGGTGGGACTAACACTGAAGCTTTCTTT. Amino acid sequence: CAWSGGTNTEAFF. Looking up the rest from reference TRBV30 and TRBJ1-1 gives the full variable domain: SQTIHQWPATLVQPVGSPLSLECTVEGTSNPNLYWYRQAAGRGLQLLFYSVGIGQISSEVPQNLSASRPQDRQFILSSKKLLLSDSGFYLCAWSGGTNTEAFFGQGTRLTVV.

The J gene is TRBJ2-7, the V gene TRBV18; no firm D call. The CDR3 runs 15 residues. Trimming removed 3 bases at V and 1 base at J, with 13 bases between. Germline V gene data show CDR1 as KGHSH and CDR2 as LQKENI. CDR3 nucleotide sequence: TGTGCCAGCTCACCGGGATCTAAAGGATCCTACGAGCAGTACTTC. Translated: CASSPGSKGSYEQYF.

The rearrangement joins TRBV2 to TRBJ2-5; weak D call: TRBD1 (5 bases). In germline, CDR1 is SNHLY, CDR2 FYNNEI. The CDR3 is made up of 15 amino acids. The V end lost 6 bases, the J end lost 3 bases, and 17 bases lay between the germline ends. The CDR3 region is CASRKDLVREETQYF. In DNA form, the CDR3 reads TGTGCCAGCAGGAAGGACCTGGTCAGGGAAGAGACCCAGTACTTC.

J is TRBJ1-3 and V is TRBV27; D is unclear. V dropped 5 bases and J dropped 4 bases, with 15 bases sitting between them. CDR3 length equals 15 residues. Germline V CDR1 and CDR2: MNHEY, SMNVEV (reference sequence). CDR3 DNA: TGTGCCAGCAGTCCAGGACCTTCCCCCGGAAACACCATATATTTT. This sequence encodes CASSPGPSPGNTIYF.

This clone occurred once. The chain carries TRBV4-1 and TRBJ1-2, with 9 bases fitting TRBD1. V was clipped by 4 bases and J by 0 bases; unmatched bases: 18. The CDR3 runs to 20 residues. CDR1 and CDR2 from the germline V gene are MGHRA and YSYEKL. DNA of the CDR3: TGCGCCAGCAGCCCTTGGACAGGGGCCCCCTCGTTCGCCTCTAACTATGGCTACACCTTC. Translating it yields CASSPWTGAPSFASNYGYTF.

The J gene is TRBJ1-2, the V gene TRBV6-6; D ambiguous. Germline V CDR1 and CDR2: MNHNY, SVGAGI (reference sequence). The CDR3 length is 13 residues. V dropped 3 bases and J dropped 5 bases, with 10 bases sitting between them. Written as DNA, the CDR3 is TGTGCCAGCAGTTATTCGGACGATTATGGCTACACCTTC. It translates to CASSYSDDYGYTF.

The chain combines TRBV27 with TRBJ2-3; D is possibly TRBD2 (6 bases). The CDR3 has 14 residues. V was shortened by 6 bases and J by 5 bases, with 15 bases between the two germline ends. The germline gives CDR1 MNHEY, CDR2 SMNVEV (reference sequence). The CDR3 is CASSRPGLQDTQYF. The CDR3 DNA is TGTGCCAGCAGCCGACCGGGACTTCAAGATACGCAGTATTTT.

The chain couples TRBV6-2 or TRBV6-3 to TRBJ1-5, with D possibly being TRBD1 (6 bases). Trimming removed 0 bases at V and 7 bases at J, with 16 bases between. Germline assignment: CDR1 MNHEY and CDR2 SVGEGT. The CDR3 runs 16 residues. The CDR3 region has the DNA TGTGCCAGCAGTTACTCGGGTAGCAGGGGCGGACAGCCCCAGCATTTT. The encoded protein is CASSYSGSRGGQPQHF.

This clone has only one observation. The chain combines TRBV3-1 (or the pseudogene TRBV3-2) with TRBJ2-7; no clear D. CDR3 length: 15 residues. Germline V lookup: CDR1 LGHDT, CDR2 YNNKEL (reference sequence). Trimming removed 1 base from V and 4 bases from J, with 14 bases in between. As DNA, the CDR3 is TGTGCCAGCAGCCAAGCGGGCAGCAAAGTGTACGAGCAGTACTTC. It specifies CASSQAGSKVYEQYF.

V gene TRBV27 combines with J gene TRBJ1-5; D possibly corresponds to TRBD1 (6 bases). Germline loops: CDR1 MNHEY, CDR2 SMNVEV (reference sequence). There are 18 residues in the CDR3. Trimming removed 1 base from V and 5 bases from J, with 21 bases in between. The CDR3 loop reads CASSLLAPDSEGDQPQHF. As DNA, the CDR3 is TGTGCCAGCAGTTTATTGGCGCCTGACAGTGAGGGGGATCAGCCCCAGCATTTT.

The rearrangement uses TRBV11-2 and TRBJ2-3, with TRBD2 matching over 10 bases. CDR1 is SGHAT, CDR2 FQNNGV, per germline. The CDR3 consists of 15 residues. J lost 3 bases, V lost 7 bases, and 7 bases had no gene match. CDR3 sequence (DNA): TGTGCCAGCACCCTCCTAGCGGGAGCGACAGATACGCAGTATTTT. Translated, it gives CASTLLAGATDTQYF.

J is TRBJ2-1 and V is TRBV18; D possibly corresponds to TRBD1 (8 bases). V dropped 2 bases and J dropped 7 bases, with 12 bases sitting between them. The germline V gene encodes CDR1 KGHSH and CDR2 LQKENI. The CDR3 loop spans 14 amino acids. This chain's CDR3 is CASSPGQGGNEQFF. CDR3 nucleotides: TGTGCCAGCTCACCAGGACAGGGAGGGAATGAGCAGTTCTTC.

With respect to this clone: The same CDR3 also results from other DNA sequences found in this sample. The rearrangement joins TRBV18 to TRBJ2-3, with D unclear. From germline, CDR1 is KGHSH and CDR2 LQKENI. This CDR3 spans 11 amino acids. The V and J ends lost 1 base and 5 bases respectively, with 1 base between them. The chain's CDR3 is CASSPQDTQYF. The CDR3 DNA reads as TGTGCCAGCTCACCACAAGATACGCAGTATTTT.

The chain joins TRBV5-1 to TRBJ2-2, with D perhaps matching TRBD2 (5 bases). The V gene's germline CDR1 is SGHRS and CDR2 YFSETQ. The CDR3 contains 15 residues. The V end lost 5 bases, the J end lost 5 bases, and 16 bases lay between the germline ends. CDR3 amino acids: CASRLRGPGTGELFF. The CDR3 nucleotides are TGCGCCAGCAGGTTGAGAGGGCCGGGTACCGGGGAGCTGTTTTTT.

As concerns this clone: At the DNA level, this CDR3 is encoded by other sequences in the same sample as well. The J gene is TRBJ1-2, the V gene TRBV19, with a tentative D call TRBD1 (5 bases). The CDR3 runs 15 residues. Trimming pared 3 bases from V and 0 bases from J, leaving 11 bases between. Looked up from germline, CDR1 is LNHDA and CDR2 is SQIVND (reference sequence). The CDR3 coding sequence is TGTGCCAGTAGTATCGGGGGATCCACTAACTATGGCTACACCTTC. Amino acid sequence: CASSIGGSTNYGYTF.

J is TRBJ2-7 and V is TRBV10-2; 7 bases line up with TRBD1. The CDR3 spans 13 residues. In germline, CDR1 is WSHSY, CDR2 SAAADI. The ends lost 8 bases at V and 5 bases at J; junction bases unmatched: 9. Here the CDR3 reads CASGTVQEHEQYF. The CDR3 DNA reads TGCGCCAGCGGGACAGTTCAAGAACACGAGCAGTACTTC.

Here the CDR3 DNA reads TGTGCCAGCAGCTTTCTGGGGATGGGCTATAACACCGGGGAGCTGTTTTTT. It yields the protein CASSFLGMGYNTGELFF. This chain connects TRBV5-6 to TRBJ2-2, with D hard to call. The CDR3 loop spans 17 amino acids. From germline, CDR1 is SGHDT and CDR2 YYEEEE. The V gene lost 2 bases and the J gene lost 2 bases, with 16 bases spanning the gap.

CDR3 sequence (DNA): TGTGCCAGCAGTAATTCAGGACCCGGGGAGCTGTTTTTT. Translating it yields CASSNSGPGELFF. The chain employs TRBV6-5 and TRBJ2-2; D call uncertain. Germline CDR1 MNHEY, CDR2 SVGAGI. This CDR3 has 13 residues. The V end lost 5 bases, the J end lost 6 bases, and 10 bases lay between the germline ends.

The chain combines TRBV11-3 with TRBJ2-5; 14 nucleotides align to TRBD2. Losses at the gene ends were 1 base for V and 7 bases for J; bases not matched to a gene: 8. The CDR3 covers 17 residues. The germline gives CDR1 SGHNT, CDR2 YENEEA. The CDR3 region is CASSLGGTSGSGGTQYF. The CDR3 DNA reads as TGTGCCAGCAGCTTAGGGGGGACTAGCGGGAGCGGCGGGACCCAGTACTTC. The full variable domain, completed using reference TRBV11-3 and TRBJ2-5, is EAGVVQSPRYKIIEKKQPVAFWCNPISGHNTLYWYLQNLGQGPELLIRYENEEAVDDSQLPKDRFSAERLKGVDSTLKIQPAELGDSAVYLCASSLGGTSGSGGTQYFGPGTRLLVL.

In nucleotides, the CDR3 is TGTGCCAGCAGCTTAGTGAACAGGGGGAGAGAAGCTTTCTTT. This translates into CASSLVNRGREAFF. V and J are TRBV7-9 and TRBJ1-1, with 8 positions matching TRBD1. V trimming: 1 base; J trimming: 8 bases; junction bases outside the gene matches: 6. This CDR3 region has 14 residues. The germline V gene encodes CDR1 SEHNR and CDR2 FQNEAQ (reference sequence).

The chain has TRBV5-1 and TRBJ2-7; 7 positions match TRBD1. CDR3 length: 14 residues. Germline values: CDR1 SGHRS, CDR2 YFSETQ. V dropped 0 bases and J dropped 3; count of bases not matched to a gene: 3. The CDR3 loop is CASSLAGTVYEQYF. CDR3 nucleotides: TGCGCCAGCAGCTTGGCCGGGACAGTCTACGAGCAGTACTTC.